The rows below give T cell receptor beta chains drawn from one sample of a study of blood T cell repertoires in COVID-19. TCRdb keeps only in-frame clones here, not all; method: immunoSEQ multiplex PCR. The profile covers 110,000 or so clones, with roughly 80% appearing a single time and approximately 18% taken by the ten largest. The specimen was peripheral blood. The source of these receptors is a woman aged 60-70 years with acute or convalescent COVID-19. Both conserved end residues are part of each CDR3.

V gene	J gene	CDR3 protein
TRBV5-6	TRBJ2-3	CASSFRFYTDTQYF
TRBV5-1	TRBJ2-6	CASSTYRAGANVLTF
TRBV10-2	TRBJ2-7	CASSESDLAGYEQYF
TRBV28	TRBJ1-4	CASSSRDRGKLFF
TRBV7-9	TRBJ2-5	CASSLDRLSQETQYF
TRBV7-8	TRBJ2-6	CASSSVPGANVLTF
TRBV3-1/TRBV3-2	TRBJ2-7	CASSQGRDSYEQYF
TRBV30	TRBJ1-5	CAWSALQGNQPQHF
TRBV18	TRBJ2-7	CASSPSTGQRQYF
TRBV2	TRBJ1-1	CASSVLPTGTEAFF
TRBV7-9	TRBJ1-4	CASRGANEKLFF
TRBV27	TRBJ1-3	CASSPRVPYSGNTIYF
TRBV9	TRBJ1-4	CASSVGQGREKLFF
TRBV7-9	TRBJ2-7	CASSPIPGQGGDEQYF
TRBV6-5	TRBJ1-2	CASSYRDYGYTF
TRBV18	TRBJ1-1	CASSPPGQGKAFF
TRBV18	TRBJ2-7	CASSPREGGEQYF
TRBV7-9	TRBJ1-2	CASSLAETANYGYTF
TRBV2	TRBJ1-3	CASSEQGATGNTIYF
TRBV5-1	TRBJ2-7	CASSLPSGTRIYEQYF
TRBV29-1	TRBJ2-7	CSVSQGTYEQYF
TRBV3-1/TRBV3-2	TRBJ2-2	CASSPGGYTGELFF
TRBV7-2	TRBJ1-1	CASSRDRGRAFF
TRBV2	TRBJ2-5	CASSRDFQETQYF
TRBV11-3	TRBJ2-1	CASSLKPDEQFF
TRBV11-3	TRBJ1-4	CATFGHNEKLFF
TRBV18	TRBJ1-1	CASSPGAGGNTEAFF
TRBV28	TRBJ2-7	CASSSGTGISTHEQYF
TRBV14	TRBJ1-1	CASSQPAEPMNTEAFF
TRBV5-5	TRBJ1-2	CASRLTGSDGYTF
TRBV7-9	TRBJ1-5	CASSNGGSTQPQHF
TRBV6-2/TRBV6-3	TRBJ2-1	CASSTRLAPPYNEQFF
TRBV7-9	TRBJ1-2	CASSPSSGNYGYTF
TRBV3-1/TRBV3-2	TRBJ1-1	CASSPTGVNTEAFF
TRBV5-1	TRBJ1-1	CASHRLLNTEAFF
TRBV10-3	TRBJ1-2	CAISDTLGLPYDYTF
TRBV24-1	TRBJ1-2	CATSSGAYGYTF
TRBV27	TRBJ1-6	CASAKGDADGTPLHF
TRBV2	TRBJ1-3	CASSETLQGNSGNTIYF
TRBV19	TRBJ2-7	CASSFLGQGRNEQYF
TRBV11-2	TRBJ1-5	CASSPGTVSNQPQHF
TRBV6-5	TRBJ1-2	CASSYSTRGGYTF
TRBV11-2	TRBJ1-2	CASRTGTGVRDYGYTF
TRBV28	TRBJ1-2	CASRIGWEGNGYTF